This T cell receptor (beta chain) came from a study of blood T cells in healthy people across ages. Study-level points and caveats: Roughly linearly, TCR beta diversity per million T cells fell as age increased. Donor CMV status, an unknown factor, possibly confounded changes in expanded clonotypes. Correlation between TCR beta diversity and naive T cell percentage was strong.

This clonotype has only a few counts. Its antigen is currently unknown. Sample-barcoded 5' priming and a J-beta primer mix drove a second PCR of roughly 7 to 11 cycles. Via MiXCR, TCRdb re-called the 5' RACE reads, giving one row per CDR3 protein. The table has 700,000 to 900,000 distinct CDR3 sequences, under 30% seen once. Total RNA was extracted at no less than 6 micrograms per sample. The same sample was also studied in work on T cells of mothers and their children.

This TCR was recovered from a boy between 10 and 17 years old in good health. Sequences were obtained from blood.

The CDR3 protein is CSARRGTDLRDTQYF. The CDR3, as DNA: TGCAGTGCTAGGAGGGGGACGGATCTTCGGGATACGCAGTATTTT. The rearrangement joins TRBV20-1 to TRBJ2-3; perhaps TRBD1 as D (6 bases). This CDR3 contains 15 residues. Per germline, CDR1 DFQATT and CDR2 SNEGSKA (reference sequence). Trimming cost V 3 bases and J 6 bases, with 19 bases left between them.